A single sample gave rise to the 20 T cell receptor beta chains below, sequenced in a study of OX40 agonist ivuxolimab in advanced cancers. TCRdb's copy holds only in-frame clones and misses some; the assay was immunoSEQ multiplex PCR. This repertoire shows 12,000 or so clones, about 81% found once; its top ten account for more than 13%. The material sequenced was CD4+ or CD8+ T cells sorted from blood, taken in a trial of the OX40 agonist ivuxolimab. These receptors were collected from an adult with an advanced solid tumor such as melanoma, head and neck, liver or kidney cancer.

This CDR3 is CASSQDESDRVSYEQYF. CDR3 coding DNA: TGTGCCAGCAGCCAAGATGAGTCGGACAGAGTCTCCTACGAGCAGTACTTC. The genes are TRBV4-2 and TRBJ2-7; tentatively, D is TRBD1 (6 bases). The CDR3 sequence is 17 residues long. The V gene lost 0 bases and the J gene lost 0 bases, with 15 bases spanning the gap. Germline V gives CDR1 LGHNA, CDR2 YNFKEQ.

The V call is TRBV9, the J call TRBJ2-7; no firm D call. The CDR3 runs 12 residues. V lost 4 bases to trimming and J lost 6 bases, with 11 bases between them. Germline CDR1 and CDR2: SGDLS and YYNGEE. The CDR3 region has the DNA TGTGCCAGCAGCCCGATGGGGATCGAGCAGTACTTC. This encodes CASSPMGIEQYF.

The gene calls are TRBV29-1 and TRBJ2-3; TRBD1 or TRBD2 may be the D gene (5 bases each). The V end was cut by 3 bases, the J end by 3 bases, with 19 bases between. The CDR3 contains 16 residues. Germline loops: CDR1 SQVTM, CDR2 ANQGSEA. CDR3 sequence reads: CSVEGEWDATTDTQYF. Written as DNA, the CDR3 is TGCAGCGTTGAGGGGGAGTGGGATGCTACGACAGATACGCAGTATTTT.

The chain has TRBV13 and TRBJ2-6; D uncertain. The CDR3 extends over 17 amino acids. CDR1 and CDR2 from the germline V gene are PRHDT and FYEKMQ (reference sequence). The V gene lost 4 bases and the J gene lost 0 bases, with 13 bases spanning the gap. The CDR3 sequence is CASSSPWSRSGANVLTF. The DNA for the CDR3 is TGTGCCAGCAGCTCCCCCTGGTCCCGCTCTGGGGCCAACGTCCTGACTTTC.

The chain couples TRBV4-2 to TRBJ2-2, with TRBD2 matching 11 bases. The CDR3 totals 17 residues. The junction had 4 bases not matched to a gene; V was cut back by 1 base and J by 3 bases. In germline, CDR1 is LGHNA, CDR2 YNFKEQ. The chain's CDR3 is CASSQGTSGRYTGELFF. As DNA, the CDR3 is TGTGCCAGCAGCCAAGGGACTAGCGGGCGATACACCGGGGAGCTGTTTTTT.

There are a few counts of this clone. The gene calls are TRBV19 and TRBJ1-1; a weak D match, TRBD1 (5 bases). The CDR3 is made up of 12 amino acids. The germline CDR1 and CDR2 sequences are LNHDA and SQIVND (reference sequence). V lost 5 bases and J lost 3, with 7 bases in between. In DNA form, the CDR3 reads TGTGCCAGTAGTCGGGGGGACACTGAAGCTTTCTTT. The encoded protein is CASSRGDTEAFF.

The chain links TRBV9 to TRBJ1-1, with D possibly TRBD1 on 6 matching bases. From germline, CDR1 is SGDLS and CDR2 YYNGEE. Trimming stripped 0 bases from V and 11 bases from J, with 20 bases between. CDR3 length: 15 residues. The CDR3 loop reads CASSVDGTPGERAFF. The CDR3 nucleotides read TGTGCCAGCAGCGTAGATGGGACACCCGGGGAGAGGGCTTTCTTT.

The gene calls are TRBV7-4 and TRBJ2-5, with a possible D match to TRBD1 (5 bases). From germline, CDR1 is SGHVT and CDR2 SQSDAQ. V was shortened by 1 base and J by 5 bases, with 11 bases between the two germline ends. The CDR3 length is 14 residues. This CDR3 is CASSLEVAGETQYF. The CDR3 nucleotides read TGTGCCAGCAGCTTAGAGGTCGCAGGGGAGACCCAGTACTTC.

This clone appeared once. This sequence joins TRBV6-6 and TRBJ1-5; possibly TRBD1 for D (6 bases). V was shortened by 5 bases and J by 4 bases, with 12 bases between the two germline ends. CDR3 size: 14 residues. The germline V gene encodes CDR1 MNHNY and CDR2 SVGAGI (reference sequence). DNA for the CDR3: TGTGCCAGCAGTAGGGGGGCGTCGAATCAGCCCCAGCATTTT. This sequence encodes CASSRGASNQPQHF.

This chain connects TRBV4-3 to TRBJ2-7; TRBD2 matches 8 bases. J gave up 6 bases and V 0 bases, and 4 bases lay outside the gene matches. Germline V gene data show CDR1 as LGHNA and CDR2 as YSLEER. The length of the CDR3 is 14 residues. The CDR3 is CASSQDSGISEQYF. The CDR3 region has the DNA TGCGCCAGCAGCCAAGATAGCGGGATAAGCGAGCAGTACTTC.

The rearrangement uses TRBV2 and TRBJ2-1; 13 bases agree with TRBD2. V was clipped by 6 bases and J by 10 bases; unmatched bases: 6. CDR1 and CDR2 from the germline V gene are SNHLY and FYNNEI. The CDR3 is 14 residues long. The CDR3 region is CASSGLAGDREQFF. CDR3 coding DNA: TGTGCCAGCAGCGGACTAGCGGGAGACCGGGAGCAGTTCTTC.

This clone was observed once. V usage is TRBV9 and J usage is TRBJ2-1; 7 nucleotides align to TRBD2. CDR3 length equals 15 residues. J lost 7 bases, V lost 3 bases, and 10 bases had no gene match. Germline CDR1 is SGDLS and CDR2 is YYNGEE. CDR3 sequence: CASSEGGSLQNEQFF. CDR3 nucleotide sequence: TGTGCCAGCAGCGAGGGCGGGAGCCTTCAGAATGAGCAGTTCTTC.

V usage is TRBV25-1 and J usage is TRBJ2-7; D ambiguous. V dropped 6 bases and J dropped 0 bases, with 12 bases sitting between them. CDR3 length equals 14 residues. Germline values: CDR1 MGHDK, CDR2 SYGVNS. Here the CDR3 DNA reads TGTGCCAGCAGCAGGATGCGACCCTCCTACGAGCAGTACTTC. This encodes CASSRMRPSYEQYF.

J is TRBJ2-2 and V is TRBV30; tentative D call: TRBD2 (6 bases). The V end was cut by 4 bases, the J end by 7 bases, with 10 bases between. Per germline, CDR1 GTSNPN and CDR2 SVGIG (reference sequence). The CDR3 contains 12 residues. The CDR3 protein is CAWTLGGGELFF. CDR3 nucleotide sequence: TGTGCCTGGACCCTCGGGGGCGGGGAGCTGTTTTTT.

V usage is TRBV25-1 and J usage is TRBJ2-7; 7 nucleotides match TRBD1. The CDR3 sequence is 16 residues long. The V and J ends lost 1 base and 2 bases, in that order; junction bases with no gene match: 8. In germline, CDR1 is MGHDK, CDR2 SYGVNS. CDR3 DNA: TGTGCCAGCAGTGAATTAAGACAGGGATGGACCTACGAGCAGTACTTC. Translated: CASSELRQGWTYEQYF.

The chain joins TRBV30 to TRBJ2-7; D might be TRBD1 or TRBD2, each matching 6 bases. CDR1 is GTSNPN and CDR2 is SVGIG in the germline V gene (reference sequence). CDR3 length: 15 residues. V shed 1 base and J shed 4 bases, with 17 bases lying between them. In nucleotides, the CDR3 is TGTGCCTGGAGTGAGGGGGGAGCAGGCCTTTACGAGCAGTACTTC. As protein: CAWSEGGAGLYEQYF.

This chain joins TRBV5-1 and TRBJ2-3, with a tentative D call TRBD1 (6 bases). The germline V gene has CDR1 SGHRS and CDR2 YFSETQ. Trimming shortened V by 3 bases and J by 1 base, and 15 bases separated the two germline ends. The CDR3 covers 16 residues. CDR3 DNA sequence: TGCGCCAGCAGCTGGGGGCCCTCCAAGGGCACAGATACGCAGTATTTT. It codes for CASSWGPSKGTDTQYF.

V usage is TRBV27 and J usage is TRBJ2-7; 7 bases align to TRBD2. CDR1 is MNHEY, CDR2 SMNVEV, per germline (reference sequence). The CDR3 runs 15 residues. Trimming at V came to 5 bases and at J to 3 bases, leaving 10 bases not matched to a gene. The CDR3 sequence: CASSPAMVAGYEQYF. In nucleotides, the CDR3 is TGTGCCAGCAGTCCGGCTATGGTAGCGGGCTACGAGCAGTACTTC.

J is TRBJ2-3 and V is TRBV29-1; TRBD1 aligns across 9 bases. The germline V gene encodes CDR1 SQVTM and CDR2 ANQGSEA. V lost 4 bases to trimming and J lost 2 bases; unmatched junction nucleotides: 1. CDR3 size: 13 residues. The CDR3 DNA follows: TGCAGCGTTGGGACAGGGGTCACAGATACGCAGTATTTT. Translation: CSVGTGVTDTQYF.

In DNA form, the CDR3 reads TGCGCCAGCAGCCAAGATCCTACCTCCTACGAGCAGTACTTC. This codes for CASSQDPTSYEQYF. The rearrangement uses TRBV4-3 and TRBJ2-7; D is unclear. The CDR3 spans 14 residues. V gave up 0 bases and J gave up 0 bases, with 6 bases separating them. Germline lookup yields CDR1 LGHNA and CDR2 YSLEER.